One and the same sample provided the 5 T cell receptor beta chains below, sequenced in a study of blood T cell repertoires in COVID-19. Sequencing used immunoSEQ multiplex PCR; TCRdb keeps in-frame clones, though not all of them. The repertoire holds about 22,000 clones, roughly 83% seen once, with over 20% in the top ten. Sample: peripheral blood. These receptor sequences come from an older man with active or convalescent COVID-19.

CDR3: CASPERGNQPQHF. CDR3 DNA: TGTGCCAGCCCTGAAAGGGGGAATCAGCCCCAGCATTTT. The chain uses TRBV6-4 and TRBJ1-5, with a possible D match to TRBD1 (6 bases). The CDR3 sequence is 13 residues long. Trimming cost V 8 bases and J 4 bases, with 12 bases left between them. Germline V gene data show CDR1 as MRHNA and CDR2 as SNTAGT.

The chain is built from TRBV6-2 or TRBV6-3 and TRBJ1-5; 8 positions match TRBD1. The CDR3 sequence is 14 residues long. Germline V gene sequence: CDR1 MNHEY, CDR2 SVGEGT. After removal of 6 bases from V and 2 bases from J, the junction contained 3 bases not matched to a gene. This CDR3 reads CASSGQGGNQPQHF. CDR3 DNA sequence: TGTGCCAGCAGCGGACAGGGTGGCAATCAGCCCCAGCATTTT.

This rearrangement joins TRBV7-9 to TRBJ2-7; D possibly corresponds to TRBD2 (6 bases). CDR1 SEHNR and CDR2 FQNEAQ come from the germline V gene (reference sequence). Deletions cut 5 bases from V and 5 bases from J, with 16 bases between. This CDR3 spans 14 amino acids. CDR3 DNA: TGTGCCAGCAGCGGCCGGGAGTCTATGGACGAGCAGTACTTC. It yields the protein CASSGRESMDEQYF.

The CDR3 coding sequence is TGTGCCAGCTCACCACAGGGACACAAAACCCGAAACACCATATATTTT. This translates into CASSPQGHKTRNTIYF. The genes are TRBV18 and TRBJ1-3, with D tentatively TRBD1 (6 bases). The length of the CDR3 is 16 residues. The germline V and J ends were trimmed by 1 base and 5 bases, with 15 bases remaining between them. Germline V lookup: CDR1 KGHSH, CDR2 LQKENI.

The genes are TRBV6-1 and TRBJ2-1; D ambiguous. Germline-derived CDR1 and CDR2 are MNHNS and SASEGT. V lost 4 bases and J 4 bases, leaving 17 bases between the germline ends. The CDR3 has 16 residues. The DNA of the CDR3 is TGTGCCAGCAGTGGAAATATATTGGCTCCTTACAATGAGCAGTTCTTC. Its translation is CASSGNILAPYNEQFF.